The 28 T cell receptor beta chains presented below share a single source sample, sequenced in a study of identical twins. TCRdb ran MiXCR on the 5' RACE reads and lists one entry per CDR3 protein. The sample includes fewer than 900,000 distinct CDR3 sequences, 21% of them seen just once. These data were also filed under a second study, of T cells expressing NK-cell markers.

The source material was PBMCs. These receptors were obtained from a young woman in good health.

This rearrangement joins TRBV6-1 to TRBJ2-7; either TRBD1 or TRBD2 may fit D (5 bases each). The CDR3 totals 15 residues. The V end lost 6 bases, the J end lost 2 bases, and 17 bases lay between the germline ends. CDR1 and CDR2 (germline): MNHNS, SASEGT. The CDR3 loop reads CASRTGTMATYEQYF. In nucleotides, the CDR3 is TGTGCCAGCAGGACGGGGACGATGGCCACCTACGAGCAGTACTTC.

This clonotype was counted between two and nine times. This chain links TRBV10-3 with TRBJ2-7; D uncertain. CDR3 length equals 12 residues. Germline loops: CDR1 ENHRY, CDR2 SYGVKD. V dropped 2 bases and J dropped 5 bases, with 7 bases sitting between them. The CDR3 protein is CAISEGRDEQYF. The CDR3 DNA sequence: TGTGCCATCAGTGAGGGTAGGGACGAGCAGTACTTC.

The rearrangement links TRBV10-3 to TRBJ1-4; D is perhaps TRBD1 (6 bases). This CDR3 has 14 residues. V shed 6 bases and J shed 5 bases, with 13 bases lying between them. Germline CDR1 and CDR2: ENHRY and SYGVKD. The CDR3 DNA sequence: TGTGCCATCAGCCCGGGGGGCGCAAATGAAAAACTGTTTTTT. Amino acids: CAISPGGANEKLFF.

Regarding this clonotype: Relative to the germline gene, one junction end is altered; a read error may explain this. The V gene is TRBV5-1, the J gene TRBJ2-5; no clear D gene. Germline V CDR1 and CDR2: SGHRS, YFSETQ. The CDR3 contains 13 residues. In nucleotides, the CDR3 is TGCACCAGCAGCTCCTACTCGGGAGAGACCCAGTACTTC. Amino acid sequence: CTSSSYSGETQYF.

The V gene is TRBV7-9, the J gene TRBJ2-3, with D maybe TRBD1 (5 bases). Germline values: CDR1 SEHNR, CDR2 FQNEAQ (reference sequence). The ends were cut back, 5 bases at V and 2 bases at J, with 8 bases in the middle. The CDR3 extends over 13 amino acids. CDR3 residues: CASSLQATDTQYF. The CDR3, as DNA: TGTGCCAGCAGCCTACAGGCCACAGATACGCAGTATTTT.

This clonotype was observed a handful of times. V is TRBV6-5 and J is TRBJ2-7, with a possible D match to TRBD1 (5 bases). The length of the CDR3 is 11 residues. V was shortened by 2 bases and J by 9 bases, with 8 bases between the two germline ends. The germline V gene has CDR1 MNHEY and CDR2 SVGAGI. Written as DNA, the CDR3 is TGTGCCAGCAGTTACGGGGCTGCGCAGTACTTC. It is translated as CASSYGAAQYF.

The chain has TRBV10-3 and TRBJ2-1; 8 nucleotides align to TRBD2. The germline V gene has CDR1 ENHRY and CDR2 SYGVKD. Germline trimming cut 5 bases from V and 6 bases from J; bases unmatched to any gene: 12. The length of the CDR3 is 16 residues. CDR3 in DNA: TGTGCCATCAGTTATAAATTAACCGGGACTAGCAATGAGCAGTTCTTC. This encodes CAISYKLTGTSNEQFF.

A few counts support this clonotype. J is TRBJ1-2 and V is TRBV6-1, with D possibly being TRBD1 (6 bases). CDR3 length: 14 amino acids. CDR1 is MNHNS, CDR2 SASEGT, per germline. Trimming took off 6 bases at V and 7 bases at J, with 18 bases between the two ends. Here the CDR3 DNA reads TGTGCCAGCAGCGATCACATCAGGGGTGGTGGCTACACCTTC. Its protein is CASSDHIRGGGYTF.

This chain joins TRBV6-1 and TRBJ2-2; 7 positions match TRBD1. The CDR3 totals 16 residues. V dropped 6 bases and J dropped 1; count of bases not matched to a gene: 8. Per the germline V gene, CDR1 is MNHNS and CDR2 is SASEGT. The CDR3 region is CASRTWGQMNTGELFF. The CDR3 DNA sequence: TGTGCCAGCAGGACCTGGGGACAGATGAACACCGGGGAGCTGTTTTTT.

This clonotype occurred once. The V and J genes are TRBV5-6 and TRBJ2-3; no definite D call. V was pared by 0 bases and J by 1 base, with 12 bases between. Looked up from germline, CDR1 is SGHDT and CDR2 is YYEEEE. The CDR3 spans 16 residues. The CDR3 bases are TGTGCCAGCAGCTTGGGGATGGTATTTGGCACAGATACGCAGTATTTT. It encodes CASSLGMVFGTDTQYF.

The sample holds many counts of this clonotype. The chain uses TRBV10-3 and TRBJ1-4, with TRBD1 matching over 8 bases. Looked up from germline, CDR1 is ENHRY and CDR2 is SYGVKD. The CDR3 runs to 12 residues. J was trimmed by 8 bases and V by 4 bases; bases with no gene match: 0. The CDR3 region is CAISGDREKLFF. The CDR3 DNA follows: TGTGCCATCAGTGGGGACAGGGAAAAACTGTTTTTT.

V and J are TRBV15 and TRBJ2-2; tentatively, D is TRBD2 (5 bases). From germline, CDR1 is LNHNV and CDR2 YYDKDF (reference sequence). This CDR3 is 16 amino acids long. V was cut by 0 bases and J by 7 bases, with 15 bases left in between. In nucleotides, the CDR3 is TGTGCCACCAGCAGAGATCCGAGGGCGCGCGGCGGGGAGCTGTTTTTT. Translating it yields CATSRDPRARGGELFF. Drawing the rest from reference TRBV15 and TRBJ2-2, the complete variable domain is DAMVIQNPRYQVTQFGKPVTLSCSQTLNHNVMYWYQQKSSQAPKLLFHYYDKDFNNEADTPDNFQSRRPNTSFCFLDIRSPGLGDTAMYLCATSRDPRARGGELFFGEGSRLTVL.

The chain links TRBV25-1 to TRBJ1-4; no firm D call. CDR3 length: 13 amino acids. Trimming cost V 5 bases and J 7 bases, with 11 bases left between them. From germline, CDR1 is MGHDK and CDR2 SYGVNS. Here the CDR3 DNA reads TGTGCCAGCAGTTCCCCGGATGGTGAAAAACTGTTTTTT. Protein: CASSSPDGEKLFF.

The CDR3 DNA follows: TGTGCTAGTGGTTTGGAGCAGGGTACGCCCCAGCATTTT. Residues: CASGLEQGTPQHF. V gene TRBV12-5 combines with J gene TRBJ1-5; tentatively, D is TRBD1 (5 bases). The germline gives CDR1 LGHNT, CDR2 FRNRAP. The CDR3 runs to 13 residues. V was pared by 1 base and J by 9 bases, with 10 bases between.

This chain joins TRBV19 and TRBJ1-5, with TRBD1 as a possible D gene (5 bases). There are 14 residues in the CDR3. V lost 7 bases, J lost 7 bases, and 17 bases lay in between. CDR1 and CDR2 (germline): LNHDA, SQIVND (reference sequence). The CDR3 sequence: CASTPAGLRQPQHF. The CDR3 DNA reads TGTGCCAGTACCCCCGCAGGGTTACGGCAGCCCCAGCATTTT.

This chain joins TRBV7-2 and TRBJ2-7; D unclear. Germline values: CDR1 SGHTA, CDR2 FQGNSA. The V end lost 5 bases, the J end lost 0 bases, and 14 bases lay between the germline ends. The CDR3 covers 15 residues. The CDR3 reads CASSLSRASSYEQYF. CDR3 in DNA: TGTGCCAGCAGCCTCTCTAGGGCTAGCTCCTACGAGCAGTACTTC.

The chain is built from TRBV29-1 and TRBJ2-3; D unclear. With 4 bases removed from V and 2 bases from J, the gap between germline ends came to 10 bases. This CDR3 is built from 13 residues. Germline V gene sequence: CDR1 SQVTM, CDR2 ANQGSEA. CDR3 sequence: CSVVMGNTDTQYF. In DNA, the CDR3 is TGCAGCGTTGTTATGGGGAACACAGATACGCAGTATTTT.

V gene TRBV12-3 or TRBV12-4 combines with J gene TRBJ2-2; TRBD1 is a possible D gene (5 bases). Trimming took 6 bases from V and 5 from J, leaving 13 bases between them. This CDR3 has 14 residues. The CDR3 nucleotides are TGTGCCAGCAGGCCTGCCCCAGGGACCGGGGAGCTGTTTTTT. Translated, it gives CASRPAPGTGELFF.

The chain uses TRBV20-1 and TRBJ1-6; 9 nucleotides line up with TRBD1. Germline CDR1 and CDR2: DFQATT and SNEGSKA (reference sequence). The CDR3 is 15 residues long. V lost 2 bases and J lost 10; bases outside the gene matches: 9. CDR3 sequence (DNA): TGCAGTGCTAGAAGGAGGGGACAGGGCGGATCACCCCTCCACTTT. Translation gives CSARRRGQGGSPLHF.

The chain is built from TRBV7-2 and TRBJ2-5, with D perhaps given as TRBD1 or TRBD2 (5 bases each). The CDR3 has 15 residues. V was pared by 1 base and J by 2 bases, with 11 bases between. The germline CDR1 and CDR2 sequences are SGHTA and FQGNSA. The CDR3 DNA reads TGTGCCAGCAGCTTAGTCCCGGGGCTACAAGAGACCCAGTACTTC. Its translation is CASSLVPGLQETQYF.

This clonotype has only a few counts. Written as DNA, the CDR3 is TGTGCCAGCAGTCTGTCCGGCCCCGGGGGCAATCAGCCCCAGCATTTT. Residues: CASSLSGPGGNQPQHF. V is TRBV12-3 or TRBV12-4 and J is TRBJ1-5; D is unresolved. Trimming left V 5 bases short and J 2 bases short, with 16 bases between. This CDR3 region has 16 residues.

The CDR3 loop is CASNSGTLYSGDTQYF. CDR3 sequence (DNA): TGTGCCAGCAATTCCGGGACACTATACTCGGGAGATACGCAGTATTTT. The chain carries TRBV12-3 or TRBV12-4 and TRBJ2-3; a weak D match, TRBD1 (6 bases). V lost 7 bases to trimming and J lost 5 bases, with 22 bases between them. This CDR3 is built from 16 residues.

In DNA form, the CDR3 reads TGTGCCAGCAATGGGGGGGCGACCTACAATGAGCAGTTCTTC. As protein: CASNGGATYNEQFF. This chain uses TRBV7-9 with TRBJ2-1; tentatively, D is TRBD2 (7 bases). V lost 7 bases, J lost 2 bases, and 12 bases lay in between. The CDR3 is made up of 14 amino acids. Germline V CDR1 and CDR2: SEHNR, FQNEAQ (reference sequence).

The chain carries TRBV15 and TRBJ2-1; D ambiguous. Germline lookup yields CDR1 LNHNV and CDR2 YYDKDF (reference sequence). The CDR3 extends over 13 amino acids. Between the trimmed V and J ends, which lost 0 bases and 7 bases, there was a span of 7 bases. The CDR3, as DNA: TGTGCCACCAGCAGAGAACCCAGAAATGAGCAGTTCTTC. This translates into CATSREPRNEQFF.

The CDR3 sequence: CSARDLKGGGKNIQYF. CDR3 DNA: TGCAGTGCTAGAGATTTGAAGGGAGGAGGCAAAAACATTCAGTACTTC. The chain links TRBV20-1 to TRBJ2-4, with TRBD2 as a possible D gene (6 bases). V was shortened by 0 bases and J by 3 bases, with 15 bases between the two germline ends. Germline V gene lookup returns CDR1 DFQATT and CDR2 SNEGSKA (reference sequence). This CDR3 is built from 16 residues.

This chain joins TRBV5-6 and TRBJ1-1, with TRBD1 matching 8 bases. Germline V gene sequence: CDR1 SGHDT, CDR2 YYEEEE. Unmatched junction bases numbered 9, after V lost 4 bases and J lost 7 bases. This CDR3 comprises 14 residues. The CDR3 DNA sequence: TGTGCCAGCAGCCTACTAAACAGGGGGGATGAAGCTTTCTTT. Protein sequence: CASSLLNRGDEAFF.

This clonotype turned up a few times. The chain joins TRBV20-1 to TRBJ1-1; no clear D. Looked up from germline, CDR1 is DFQATT and CDR2 is SNEGSKA (reference sequence). The CDR3 sequence is 14 residues long. The ends were cut back, 2 bases at V and 0 bases at J, with 10 bases in the middle. The CDR3 sequence: CSARFAGMNTEAFF. The CDR3 coding sequence is TGCAGTGCTAGATTTGCGGGGATGAACACTGAAGCTTTCTTT.

This sequence joins TRBV20-1 and TRBJ1-2; 7 bases fit TRBD1. The CDR3 is made up of 13 amino acids. Trimming removed 6 bases from V and 3 bases from J; junction bases left unmatched: 7. CDR1 is DFQATT and CDR2 is SNEGSKA in the germline V gene (reference sequence). DNA for the CDR3: TGCAGTGCACAGACAGGGATGGACTATGGCTACACCTTC. This codes for CSAQTGMDYGYTF.